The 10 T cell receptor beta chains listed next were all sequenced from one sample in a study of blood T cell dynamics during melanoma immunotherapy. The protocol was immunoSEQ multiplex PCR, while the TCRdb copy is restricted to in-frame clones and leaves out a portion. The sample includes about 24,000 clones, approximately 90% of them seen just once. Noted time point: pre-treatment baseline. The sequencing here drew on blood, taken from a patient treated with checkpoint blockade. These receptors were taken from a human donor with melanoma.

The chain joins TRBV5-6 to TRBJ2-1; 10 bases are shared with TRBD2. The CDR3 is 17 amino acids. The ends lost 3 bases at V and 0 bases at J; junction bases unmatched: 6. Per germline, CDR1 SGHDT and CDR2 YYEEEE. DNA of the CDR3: TGTGCCAGCAGCTCGCCGGGACTAGCGAACTCCTACAATGAGCAGTTCTTC. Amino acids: CASSSPGLANSYNEQFF.

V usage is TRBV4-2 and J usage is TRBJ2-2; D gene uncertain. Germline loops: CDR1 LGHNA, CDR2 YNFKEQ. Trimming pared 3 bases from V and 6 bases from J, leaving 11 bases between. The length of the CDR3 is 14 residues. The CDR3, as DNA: TGTGCCAGCAGCCAGGTAGACTCGGCCGGGGAGCTGTTTTTT. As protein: CASSQVDSAGELFF.

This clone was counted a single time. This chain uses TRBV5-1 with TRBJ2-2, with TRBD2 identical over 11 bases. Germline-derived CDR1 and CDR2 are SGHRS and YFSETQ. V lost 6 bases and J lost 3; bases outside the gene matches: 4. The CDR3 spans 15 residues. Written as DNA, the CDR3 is TGCGCCAGCACCCTGACTAGCGGGGACACCGGGGAGCTGTTTTTT. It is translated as CASTLTSGDTGELFF.

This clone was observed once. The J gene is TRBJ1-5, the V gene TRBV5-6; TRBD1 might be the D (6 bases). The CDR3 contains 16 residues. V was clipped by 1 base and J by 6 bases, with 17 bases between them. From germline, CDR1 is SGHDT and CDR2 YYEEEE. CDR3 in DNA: TGTGCCAGCAGCTTGCGGGGGCCGAGCGGAGGTCAGCCCCAGCATTTT. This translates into CASSLRGPSGGQPQHF.

Here the CDR3 DNA reads TGTGCCAGCATGAGACTAGCGGGGACCTACGAGCAGTACTTC. This gives the protein CASMRLAGTYEQYF. The chain recombines TRBV28 with TRBJ2-7; TRBD2 agrees at 11 bases. Germline V gene sequence: CDR1 MDHEN, CDR2 SYDVKM. With V trimmed by 7 bases and J by 2 bases, 4 bases remained unmatched. CDR3 size: 14 residues.

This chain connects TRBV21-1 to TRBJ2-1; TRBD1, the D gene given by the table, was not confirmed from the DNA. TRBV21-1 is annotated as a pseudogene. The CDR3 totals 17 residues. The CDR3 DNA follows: TGTGCCAGCAGCAGTGAGGAGGGACAGGGGACCTACAATGAGCAGTTCTTC. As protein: CASSSEEGQGTYNEQFF.

For the CDR3, the DNA is TGTGCCAGCAGCCCCGTTGGGGCCAACGTCCTGACTTTC. Protein: CASSPVGANVLTF. The chain is built from TRBV9 and TRBJ2-6; D is uncertain. Germline CDR1 SGDLS, CDR2 YYNGEE. This CDR3 is built from 13 residues. V was trimmed by 4 bases and J by 3 bases, leaving 5 bases between them. The variable domain in full, with the rest retrieved from reference TRBV9 and TRBJ2-6, is DSGVTQTPKHLITATGQRVTLRCSPRSGDLSVYWYQQSLDQGLQFLIQYYNGEERAKGNILERFSAQQFPDLHSELNLSSLELGDSALYFCASSPVGANVLTFGAGSRLTVL.

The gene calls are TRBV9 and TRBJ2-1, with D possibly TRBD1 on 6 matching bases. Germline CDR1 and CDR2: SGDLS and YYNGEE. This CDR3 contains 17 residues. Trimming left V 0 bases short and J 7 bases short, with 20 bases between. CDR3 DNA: TGTGCCAGCAGCGTAGTTTTGGGGGCAGCCCCTCCGAATGAGCAGTTCTTC. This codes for CASSVVLGAAPPNEQFF.

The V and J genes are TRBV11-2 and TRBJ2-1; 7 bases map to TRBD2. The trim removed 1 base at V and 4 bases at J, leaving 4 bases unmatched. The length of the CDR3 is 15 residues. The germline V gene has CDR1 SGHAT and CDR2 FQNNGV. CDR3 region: CASSLVLAAYNEQFF. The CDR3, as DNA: TGTGCCAGCAGCTTAGTTCTAGCGGCGTACAATGAGCAGTTCTTC.

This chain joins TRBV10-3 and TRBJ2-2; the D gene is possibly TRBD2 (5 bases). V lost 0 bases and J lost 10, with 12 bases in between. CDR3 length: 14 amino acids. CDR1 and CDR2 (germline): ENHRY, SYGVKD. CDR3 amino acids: CAISESFGKEELFF. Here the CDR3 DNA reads TGTGCCATCAGTGAGTCGTTCGGGAAGGAGGAGCTGTTTTTT.